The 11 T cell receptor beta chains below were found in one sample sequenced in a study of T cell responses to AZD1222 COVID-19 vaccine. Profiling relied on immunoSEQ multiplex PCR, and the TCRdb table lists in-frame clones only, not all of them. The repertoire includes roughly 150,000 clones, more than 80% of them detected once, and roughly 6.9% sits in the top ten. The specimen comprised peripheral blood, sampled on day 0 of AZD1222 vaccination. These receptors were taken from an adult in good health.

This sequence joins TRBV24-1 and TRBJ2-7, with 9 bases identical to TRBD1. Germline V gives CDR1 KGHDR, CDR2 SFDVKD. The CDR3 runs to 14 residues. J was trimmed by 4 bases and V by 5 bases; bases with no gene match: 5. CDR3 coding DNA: TGTGCCACCAGTGCACCGGGACAGGGTTACGAGCAGTACTTC. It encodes CATSAPGQGYEQYF.

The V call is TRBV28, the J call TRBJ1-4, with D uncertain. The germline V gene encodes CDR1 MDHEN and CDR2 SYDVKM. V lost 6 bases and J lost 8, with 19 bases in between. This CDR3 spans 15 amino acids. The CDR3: CASSLSFGVGEKLFF. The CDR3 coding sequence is TGTGCCAGCAGCCTAAGTTTCGGGGTTGGGGAAAAACTGTTTTTT. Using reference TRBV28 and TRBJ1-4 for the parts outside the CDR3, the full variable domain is DVKVTQSSRYLVKRTGEKVFLECVQDMDHENMFWYRQDPGLGLRLIYFSYDVKMKEKGDIPEGYSVSREKKERFSLILESASTNQTSMYLCASSLSFGVGEKLFFGSGTQLSVL.

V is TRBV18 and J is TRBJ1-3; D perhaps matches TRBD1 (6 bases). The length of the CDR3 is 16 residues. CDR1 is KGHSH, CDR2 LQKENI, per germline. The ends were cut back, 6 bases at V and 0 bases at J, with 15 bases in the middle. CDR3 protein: CASSQTTGHSGNTIYF. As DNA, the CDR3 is TGTGCCAGCTCCCAAACGACAGGCCACTCTGGAAACACCATATATTTT.

The CDR3 region has the DNA TGTGCCAGCAGCTTAACCCGCCCCTTGGGGATTACTAATGAAAAACTGTTTTTT. Translating gives CASSLTRPLGITNEKLFF. This chain links TRBV7-9 with TRBJ1-4; no clear D gene. The germline CDR1 and CDR2 sequences are SEHNR and FQNEAQ (reference sequence). Trimming took 2 bases from V and 2 from J, leaving 18 bases between them. The CDR3 runs 18 residues.

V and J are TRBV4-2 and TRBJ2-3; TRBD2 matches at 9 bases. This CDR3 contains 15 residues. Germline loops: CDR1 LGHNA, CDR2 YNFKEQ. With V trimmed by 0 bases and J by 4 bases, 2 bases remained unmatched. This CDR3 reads CASSQEAGGPDTQYF. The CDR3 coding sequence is TGTGCCAGCAGCCAAGAGGCGGGGGGGCCAGATACGCAGTATTTT.

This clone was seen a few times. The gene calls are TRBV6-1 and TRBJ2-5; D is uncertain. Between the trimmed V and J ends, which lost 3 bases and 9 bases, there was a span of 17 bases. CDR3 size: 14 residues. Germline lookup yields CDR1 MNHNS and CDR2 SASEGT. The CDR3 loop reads CASSDISWGSSQYF. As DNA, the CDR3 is TGTGCCAGCAGTGATATTAGCTGGGGAAGTTCCCAGTACTTC.

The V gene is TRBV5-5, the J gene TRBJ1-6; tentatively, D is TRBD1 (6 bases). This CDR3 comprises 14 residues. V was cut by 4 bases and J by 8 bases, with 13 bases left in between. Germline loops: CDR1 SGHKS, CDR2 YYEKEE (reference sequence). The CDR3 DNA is TGTGCCAGCAGCACAGGGCGTTTTGATTCACCCCTCCACTTT. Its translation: CASSTGRFDSPLHF.

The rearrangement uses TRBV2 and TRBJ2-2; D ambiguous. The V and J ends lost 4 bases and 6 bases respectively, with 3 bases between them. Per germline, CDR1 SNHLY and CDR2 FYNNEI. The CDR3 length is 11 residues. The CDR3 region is CASSVPGELFF. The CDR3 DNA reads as TGTGCCAGCAGTGTTCCCGGGGAGCTGTTTTTT.

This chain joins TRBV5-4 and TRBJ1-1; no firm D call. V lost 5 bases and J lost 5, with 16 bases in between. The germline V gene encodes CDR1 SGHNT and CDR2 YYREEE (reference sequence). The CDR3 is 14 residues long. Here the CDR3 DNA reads TGTGCCAGCAGGGGCGGAGGGTTCGGAACTGAAGCTTTCTTT. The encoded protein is CASRGGGFGTEAFF.

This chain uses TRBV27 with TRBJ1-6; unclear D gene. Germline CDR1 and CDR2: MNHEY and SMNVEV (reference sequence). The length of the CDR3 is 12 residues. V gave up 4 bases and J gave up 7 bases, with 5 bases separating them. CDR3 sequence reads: CASSSGNSPLHF. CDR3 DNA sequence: TGTGCCAGCAGTTCCGGGAATTCACCCCTCCACTTT.

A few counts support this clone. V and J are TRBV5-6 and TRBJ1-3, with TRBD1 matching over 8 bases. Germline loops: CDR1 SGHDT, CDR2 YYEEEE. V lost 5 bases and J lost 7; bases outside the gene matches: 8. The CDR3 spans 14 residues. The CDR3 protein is CASSSGGLRNTIYF. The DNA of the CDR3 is TGTGCCAGCAGTTCAGGGGGCTTGAGGAACACCATATATTTT.